The 15 T cell receptor beta chains reported below all come from one sample, sequenced in a study of CD8 T cells in Susac syndrome. It was with random hexamers that 0.5 to 1 ug RNA was reverse transcribed. TCRdb fed the immunoSEQ multiplex PCR reads into MiXCR, producing one record per CDR3 protein. The sample carries 170,000 or so distinct CDR3 sequences, 85% to 95% recorded once. The sequenced sample consisted of CD4+ T cells from PBMCs. These receptors were obtained from a human donor with multiple sclerosis.

V and J are TRBV7-2 and TRBJ1-2; TRBD1 is a possible D gene (6 bases). V was pared by 3 bases and J by 3 bases, with 11 bases between. The germline V gene encodes CDR1 SGHTA and CDR2 FQGNSA. The CDR3 is 14 residues long. CDR3 bases: TGTGCCAGCAGCTTCGGCGGGACACACTATGGCTACACCTTC. Amino acids: CASSFGGTHYGYTF.

The rearrangement uses TRBV3-1 and TRBJ2-1; 9 nucleotides line up with TRBD2. Germline trimming cut 1 base from V and 7 bases from J; bases unmatched to any gene: 5. Germline V gene data show CDR1 as LGHDT and CDR2 as YNNKEL (reference sequence). The CDR3 is made up of 15 amino acids. The CDR3 spells CASSQGGRAGNEQFF. The CDR3, as DNA: TGTGCCAGCAGCCAAGGCGGGAGGGCGGGGAATGAGCAGTTCTTC.

V and J are TRBV6-6 and TRBJ1-5, with D unresolved. This CDR3 contains 13 residues. Per the germline V gene, CDR1 is MNHNY and CDR2 is SVGAGI (reference sequence). V gave up 7 bases and J gave up 2 bases, with 9 bases separating them. The CDR3 sequence is CASNLDGNQPQHF. The CDR3 DNA reads TGTGCCAGCAACCTGGACGGCAATCAGCCCCAGCATTTT.

The CDR3 here is CASSTGSNYGYTF. The CDR3, as DNA: TGTGCCAGCAGTACAGGGTCCAACTATGGCTACACCTTC. The chain is built from TRBV6-2 or TRBV6-3 and TRBJ1-2, with a weak D call TRBD1 (6 bases). The CDR3 covers 13 residues. Between the trimmed V and J ends, which lost 5 bases and 2 bases, there was a span of 9 bases. Germline lookup yields CDR1 MNHEY and CDR2 SVGEGT.

The genes are TRBV6-1 and TRBJ1-2; 9 bases match TRBD1. The V segment lost 6 bases and the J segment 5 bases; nucleotides outside the gene matches: 7. Germline assignment: CDR1 MNHNS and CDR2 SASEGT. This CDR3 is built from 14 residues. As DNA, the CDR3 is TGTGCCAGCAGCCGGGACAGGGTCGGGTATGGCTACACCTTC. Translated: CASSRDRVGYGYTF.

The chain uses TRBV4-1 and TRBJ1-3, with D unclear. V lost 0 bases to trimming and J lost 2 bases, with 8 bases between them. The CDR3 is 15 residues long. Germline CDR1 is MGHRA and CDR2 is YSYEKL. CDR3 coding DNA: TGCGCCAGCAGCCAAGAAGGAGAGCCTGGAAACACCATATATTTT. This sequence encodes CASSQEGEPGNTIYF.

The chain uses TRBV19 and TRBJ1-5; D unclear. Germline CDR1 LNHDA, CDR2 SQIVND (reference sequence). V dropped 3 bases and J dropped 3 bases, with 6 bases sitting between them. The CDR3 is 13 residues long. The CDR3 here is CASSISFNQPQHF. CDR3 DNA sequence: TGTGCCAGTAGTATTAGTTTCAATCAGCCCCAGCATTTT.

This chain links TRBV18 with TRBJ2-3; 10 positions agree with TRBD1. Trimming took 3 bases from V and 3 from J; bases not matched to a gene: 3. Germline V CDR1 and CDR2: KGHSH, LQKENI. This CDR3 contains 15 residues. The DNA of the CDR3 is TGTGCCAGCTCACCCCGGGACAGGGGAACAGATACGCAGTATTTT. Residues: CASSPRDRGTDTQYF.

The chain is built from TRBV28 and TRBJ1-2; 10 bases line up with TRBD1. Unmatched junction bases numbered 9, after V lost 6 bases and J lost 5 bases. Looked up from germline, CDR1 is MDHEN and CDR2 is SYDVKM. The CDR3 runs to 15 residues. CDR3: CASRPSTGGSYGYTF. CDR3 coding DNA: TGTGCCAGCAGACCATCGACAGGGGGCAGTTATGGCTACACCTTC.

The chain recombines TRBV3-1 with TRBJ2-7; 8 bases are a match to TRBD2. Trimming removed 0 bases from V and 6 bases from J; junction bases left unmatched: 7. CDR1 LGHDT and CDR2 YNNKEL come from the germline V gene (reference sequence). This CDR3 region has 15 residues. CDR3 loop: CASSQDLVAGREQYF. The CDR3 DNA sequence: TGTGCCAGCAGCCAAGATTTAGTAGCGGGACGCGAGCAGTACTTC.

This CDR3 reads CASRASGMRETQYF. The CDR3 nucleotides are TGTGCCAGCAGGGCTAGCGGGATGCGAGAGACCCAGTACTTC. This chain uses TRBV2 with TRBJ2-5; 9 nucleotides align to TRBD2. Germline trimming cut 6 bases from V and 4 bases from J; bases unmatched to any gene: 6. The CDR3 loop spans 14 amino acids. CDR1 and CDR2 (germline): SNHLY, FYNNEI.

V and J are TRBV27 and TRBJ1-5; the D is unclear. This CDR3 comprises 14 residues. Trimming took 3 bases from V and 0 from J, leaving 6 bases between them. Germline CDR1 is MNHEY and CDR2 is SMNVEV (reference sequence). The CDR3 nucleotides are TGTGCCAGCAGTTTTGTACATAGCAATCAGCCCCAGCATTTT. It codes for CASSFVHSNQPQHF.

This clonotype appeared once. The chain recombines TRBV19 with TRBJ2-1; 7 nucleotides match TRBD2. Germline V gives CDR1 LNHDA, CDR2 SQIVND (reference sequence). This CDR3 region has 14 residues. V dropped 1 base and J dropped 7; count of bases not matched to a gene: 4. CDR3 loop: CASSIGGGSNEQFF. CDR3 DNA sequence: TGTGCCAGTAGTATAGGCGGCGGGAGTAATGAGCAGTTCTTC. Full variable domain (outside the CDR3, taken from reference TRBV19 and TRBJ2-1): DGGITQSPKYLFRKEGQNVTLSCEQNLNHDAMYWYRQDPGQGLRLIYYSQIVNDFQKGDIAEGYSVSREKKESFPLTVTSAQKNPTAFYLCASSIGGGSNEQFFGPGTRLTVL.

The genes are TRBV12-3 or TRBV12-4 and TRBJ1-5, with D unclear. The CDR3 contains 14 residues. V was clipped by 3 bases and J by 9 bases, with 15 bases between them. CDR3 residues: CASSFKATKRPQHF. DNA of the CDR3: TGTGCCAGCAGTTTTAAGGCAACCAAGCGGCCCCAGCATTTT.

The rearrangement links TRBV5-4 to TRBJ1-2; 8 positions agree with TRBD1. Germline assignment: CDR1 SGHNT and CDR2 YYREEE (reference sequence). The CDR3 covers 15 residues. Trimming cost V 4 bases and J 1 base; bases outside gene matches: 6. The CDR3 DNA follows: TGTGCCAGCAGCCCCGGGGGACAGGTTAACTATGGCTACACCTTC. Translated: CASSPGGQVNYGYTF.